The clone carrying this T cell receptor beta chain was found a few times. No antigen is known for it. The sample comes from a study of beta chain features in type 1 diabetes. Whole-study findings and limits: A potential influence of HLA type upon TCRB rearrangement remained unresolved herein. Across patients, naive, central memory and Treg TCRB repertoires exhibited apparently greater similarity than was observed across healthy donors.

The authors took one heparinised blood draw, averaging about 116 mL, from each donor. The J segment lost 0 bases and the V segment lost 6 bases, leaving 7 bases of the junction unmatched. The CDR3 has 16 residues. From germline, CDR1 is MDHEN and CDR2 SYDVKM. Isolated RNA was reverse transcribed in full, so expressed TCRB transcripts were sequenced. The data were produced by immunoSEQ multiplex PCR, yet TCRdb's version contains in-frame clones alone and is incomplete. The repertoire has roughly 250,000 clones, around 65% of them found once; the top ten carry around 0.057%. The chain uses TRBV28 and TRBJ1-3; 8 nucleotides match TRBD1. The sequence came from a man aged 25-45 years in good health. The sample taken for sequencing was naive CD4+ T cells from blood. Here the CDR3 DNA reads TGTGCCAGCAGAGGGGACAGGCAAAGCTCTGGAAACACCATATATTTT. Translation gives CASRGDRQSSGNTIYF.